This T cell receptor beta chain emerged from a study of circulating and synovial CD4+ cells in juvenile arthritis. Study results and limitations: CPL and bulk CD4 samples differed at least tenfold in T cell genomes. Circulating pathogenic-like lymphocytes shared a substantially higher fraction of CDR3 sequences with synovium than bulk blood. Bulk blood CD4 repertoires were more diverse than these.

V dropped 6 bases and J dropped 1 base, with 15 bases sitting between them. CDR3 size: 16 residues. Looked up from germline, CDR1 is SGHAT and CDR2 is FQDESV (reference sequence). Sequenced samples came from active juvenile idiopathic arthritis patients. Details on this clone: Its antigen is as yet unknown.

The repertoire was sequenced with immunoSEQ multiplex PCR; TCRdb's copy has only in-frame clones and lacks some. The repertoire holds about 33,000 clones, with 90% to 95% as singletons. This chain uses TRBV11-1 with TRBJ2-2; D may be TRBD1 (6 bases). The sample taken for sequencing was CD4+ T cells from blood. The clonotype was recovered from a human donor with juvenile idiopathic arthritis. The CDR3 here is CASSRGQTLNTGELFF. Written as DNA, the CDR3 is TGTGCCAGCAGTCGAGGACAGACTTTGAACACCGGGGAGCTGTTTTTT. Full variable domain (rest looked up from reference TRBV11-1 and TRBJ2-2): EAEVAQSPRYKITEKSQAVAFWCDPISGHATLYWYRQILGQGPELLVQFQDESVVDDSQLPKDRFSAERLKGVDSTLKIQPAELGDSAMYLCASSRGQTLNTGELFFGEGSRLTVL.